These T cell receptor beta chains were read from a single sample in a study of T cells in Graves' hyperthyroidism and ophthalmopathy. TCRdb re-called the multiplex PCR reads through MiXCR, storing one row per CDR3 protein. The sample gives some 530,000 distinct CDR3 sequences, 20% to 25% of which show up once; less than 65% is in the top ten. Sample: blood. The receptors derive from a woman aged 70-85 years with Graves' ophthalmopathy. Each CDR3 is given with its conserved first and last residue. Each record gives: CDR3 protein, D gene, V gene, J gene. D genes are given only for firm matches.

CDR3 protein: CASSWAVGVSYNEQFF
D gene: -
V gene: TRBV28
J gene: TRBJ2-1

CDR3 protein: CSAEDSTWIDTQYF
D gene: -
V gene: TRBV20-1
J gene: TRBJ2-3

CDR3 protein: CASSQTHEQFF
D gene: -
V gene: TRBV3-1
J gene: TRBJ2-1

CDR3 protein: CASSSHNRDLNTEAFF
D gene: -
V gene: TRBV7-8
J gene: TRBJ1-1

CDR3 protein: CASGPTDRVGATNEKLFF
D gene: TRBD1
V gene: TRBV12-5
J gene: TRBJ1-4

CDR3 protein: CASSFGGGRARYEQYF
D gene: TRBD2
V gene: TRBV7-2
J gene: TRBJ2-7

CDR3 protein: CASSYTGQGSSSYNSPLHF
D gene: TRBD1
V gene: TRBV6-5
J gene: TRBJ1-6

CDR3 protein: CASSLEGPPLGLGGYTF
D gene: -
V gene: TRBV11-2
J gene: TRBJ1-2

CDR3 protein: CASRHGDTQYF
D gene: -
V gene: TRBV6-1
J gene: TRBJ2-3

CDR3 protein: CASARSSARTDTQYF
D gene: -
V gene: TRBV5-8
J gene: TRBJ2-3

CDR3 protein: CASSLHPSYQETQYF
D gene: -
V gene: TRBV5-6
J gene: TRBJ2-5

CDR3 protein: CASSRWDRETDEQYF
D gene: TRBD1
V gene: TRBV6-2/TRBV6-3
J gene: TRBJ2-7

CDR3 protein: CASSGTFLTDTQYF
D gene: -
V gene: TRBV2
J gene: TRBJ2-3

CDR3 protein: CASRIGGTGELFF
D gene: -
V gene: TRBV12-3/TRBV12-4
J gene: TRBJ2-2

CDR3 protein: CASSSSTGVDTQYF
D gene: -
V gene: TRBV7-3
J gene: TRBJ2-3

CDR3 protein: CATSDSGQGYNEQFF
D gene: TRBD1
V gene: TRBV24-1
J gene: TRBJ2-1

CDR3 protein: CSVEGGSETQYF
D gene: -
V gene: TRBV29-1
J gene: TRBJ2-5

CDR3 protein: CAWSVGATNTEAFF
D gene: -
V gene: TRBV30
J gene: TRBJ1-1

CDR3 protein: CASSYSGRGGINEQFF
D gene: -
V gene: TRBV6-6
J gene: TRBJ2-1

CDR3 protein: CSAKNPSSREKLNEQFF
D gene: TRBD2
V gene: TRBV20-1
J gene: TRBJ2-1

CDR3 protein: CASSRLDEKLFF
D gene: -
V gene: TRBV6-1
J gene: TRBJ1-4

CDR3 protein: CASSLNTGTGDGYTF
D gene: TRBD1
V gene: TRBV11-1
J gene: TRBJ1-2

CDR3 protein: CASSQGGLGTEAFF
D gene: -
V gene: TRBV3-1
J gene: TRBJ1-1

CDR3 protein: CASSLKDTQYF
D gene: -
V gene: TRBV5-1
J gene: TRBJ2-3

CDR3 protein: CASSVGGGGYEQYF
D gene: TRBD2
V gene: TRBV28
J gene: TRBJ2-7

CDR3 protein: CASSHRKTGLNIQYF
D gene: TRBD1
V gene: TRBV3-1
J gene: TRBJ2-4

CDR3 protein: CAISETFGGHSYNEQFF
D gene: -
V gene: TRBV10-3
J gene: TRBJ2-1

CDR3 protein: CASSLGKGIYEQYF
D gene: -
V gene: TRBV7-9
J gene: TRBJ2-7

CDR3 protein: CASRTGTANTGELFF
D gene: TRBD1
V gene: TRBV27
J gene: TRBJ2-2

CDR3 protein: CASSLRTPRNGYTF
D gene: -
V gene: TRBV7-2
J gene: TRBJ1-2

CDR3 protein: CASSYSGWTSGSFPTQYF
D gene: TRBD2
V gene: TRBV6-2/TRBV6-3
J gene: TRBJ2-3

CDR3 protein: CASKKTGTGNYNEQFF
D gene: TRBD1
V gene: TRBV6-2/TRBV6-3
J gene: TRBJ2-1

CDR3 protein: CASSLIVGGTDTQYF
D gene: -
V gene: TRBV5-4
J gene: TRBJ2-3

CDR3 protein: CASSYSEGGAELYGYTF
D gene: -
V gene: TRBV6-5
J gene: TRBJ1-2

CDR3 protein: CASGSAERESYNEQFF
D gene: -
V gene: TRBV9
J gene: TRBJ2-1

CDR3 protein: CASSEALGPNSPLHF
D gene: -
V gene: TRBV6-1
J gene: TRBJ1-6

CDR3 protein: CASSSGTFFPPTDTQYF
D gene: -
V gene: TRBV5-6
J gene: TRBJ2-3

CDR3 protein: CASSQDFRPYNEQFF
D gene: -
V gene: TRBV4-3
J gene: TRBJ2-1

CDR3 protein: CASSQTRLMHSFF
D gene: -
V gene: TRBV3-1
J gene: TRBJ2-1

CDR3 protein: CASSATGGGSWNEQFF
D gene: -
V gene: TRBV6-1
J gene: TRBJ2-1

CDR3 protein: CASSPNSGSLPYEQYF
D gene: TRBD2
V gene: TRBV9
J gene: TRBJ2-7

CDR3 protein: CASSSRDSHGYTF
D gene: TRBD1
V gene: TRBV7-9
J gene: TRBJ1-2